This is a list of T cell receptor beta chains from one sample in a study of T cells in Graves' hyperthyroidism and ophthalmopathy. A single record per CDR3 protein comes from TCRdb applying MiXCR to the multiplex PCR reads. The sample holds a few hundred thousand distinct CDR3 sequences, 15% to 20% seen once. Material for sequencing was blood. Source of these receptors: a woman aged 50 to 60 with Graves' hyperthyroidism. The CDR3 runs from the conserved cysteine through the conserved F or W. The order of the fields is clone size, V gene, J gene, D gene, CDR3 DNA, CDR3 protein. D genes are given only for firm matches. Clone size is not always given. Where it is, it says once, few, many or a class for expanded clones.

clone size: NA
V gene: TRBV9
J gene: TRBJ2-5
D gene: TRBD2
CDR3 DNA: TGTGCCAGCAGCGTCTCACCGGGACTAGCGGGGCGGAGGGAGACCCAGTACTTC
CDR3 protein: CASSVSPGLAGRRETQYF

clone size: few
V gene: TRBV4-1
J gene: TRBJ2-2
D gene: NA
CDR3 DNA: TGCGCCAGCAGCCCAGGACAGTGGGTTTCCGGGGAGCTGTTTTTT
CDR3 protein: CASSPGQWVSGELFF

clone size: NA
V gene: TRBV7-9
J gene: TRBJ1-3
D gene: NA
CDR3 DNA: TGTGCCAGCAGCTTACCCTCTGGAAACACCATATATTTT
CDR3 protein: CASSLPSGNTIYF

clone size: NA
V gene: TRBV6-5
J gene: TRBJ1-2
D gene: TRBD1
CDR3 DNA: TGTGCCAGCAGTTACGAACAGGGGCTCGGCGGGAACTATGGCTACACCTTC
CDR3 protein: CASSYEQGLGGNYGYTF

clone size: many
V gene: TRBV18
J gene: TRBJ2-7
D gene: NA
CDR3 DNA: TGTGCCAGCTCACCAGGGCCCAATTCCTACGAGCAGTACTTC
CDR3 protein: CASSPGPNSYEQYF

clone size: many
V gene: TRBV28
J gene: TRBJ2-6
D gene: NA
CDR3 DNA: TGTGCCAGCAGTGAAAGAAGGGGTTCTGGGGCCAACGTCCTGACTTTC
CDR3 protein: CASSERRGSGANVLTF

clone size: many
V gene: TRBV12-3/TRBV12-4
J gene: TRBJ1-4
D gene: TRBD1
CDR3 DNA: TGTGCCAGCAGTTTACGAAAGGGACAGGGGGCGGTTGAAAAACTGTTTTTT
CDR3 protein: CASSLRKGQGAVEKLFF

clone size: many
V gene: TRBV3-1
J gene: TRBJ2-7
D gene: TRBD1
CDR3 DNA: TGTGCCAGCAGCCTATTGGCTGGGACAGGGGATTTCTACGAGCAGTACTTC
CDR3 protein: CASSLLAGTGDFYEQYF

clone size: NA
V gene: TRBV2
J gene: TRBJ2-1
D gene: TRBD2
CDR3 DNA: TGTGCCAGCACTAAAGCGGGATCCTACAATGAGCAGTTCTTC
CDR3 protein: CASTKAGSYNEQFF

clone size: many
V gene: TRBV12-3/TRBV12-4
J gene: TRBJ1-2
D gene: TRBD1
CDR3 DNA: TGTGCCAGCAGTGCTTGGGGGGACAGGGGGCGGGGTGGCTACACCTTC
CDR3 protein: CASSAWGDRGRGGYTF

clone size: many
V gene: TRBV11-1
J gene: TRBJ2-7
D gene: TRBD2
CDR3 DNA: TGTGCCAGCAGCACAGCCGGGACTAGCTGGTACGAGCAGTACTTC
CDR3 protein: CASSTAGTSWYEQYF

clone size: many
V gene: TRBV2
J gene: TRBJ2-7
D gene: NA
CDR3 DNA: TGTGCCAGCAGTCCGCTTAAATCCGAGCAGTACTTC
CDR3 protein: CASSPLKSEQYF

clone size: few
V gene: TRBV15
J gene: TRBJ1-4
D gene: NA
CDR3 DNA: TGTGCCACCAGCAGTGTACGGAGAGTTAATGAAAAACTGTTTTTT
CDR3 protein: CATSSVRRVNEKLFF

clone size: NA
V gene: TRBV10-3
J gene: TRBJ2-7
D gene: TRBD2
CDR3 DNA: TGTGCCATCAGTGGAAGCGGGACTAAAGCCTACGAGCAGTACTTC
CDR3 protein: CAISGSGTKAYEQYF

clone size: many
V gene: TRBV5-1
J gene: TRBJ1-5
D gene: NA
CDR3 DNA: TGCGCCAGCAGCTTCGCGGGAGAGGAGCCCCAGCATTTT
CDR3 protein: CASSFAGEEPQHF

clone size: many
V gene: TRBV9
J gene: TRBJ2-1
D gene: NA
CDR3 DNA: TGTGCCAGCAGCGTCTACGCGCTCCCCGGGAGAACCGAGAATGAGCAGTTCTTC
CDR3 protein: CASSVYALPGRTENEQFF

clone size: few
V gene: TRBV11-2
J gene: TRBJ2-1
D gene: NA
CDR3 DNA: TGTGCCAGCAGCTTAGGGTTCGACAATGAGCAGTTCTTC
CDR3 protein: CASSLGFDNEQFF

clone size: many
V gene: TRBV20-1
J gene: TRBJ2-7
D gene: TRBD2
CDR3 DNA: TGCAGTGCTAGGGGGCCGGGAGGAGAATTGTACGAGCAGTACTTC
CDR3 protein: CSARGPGGELYEQYF

clone size: few
V gene: TRBV10-3
J gene: TRBJ2-5
D gene: TRBD1
CDR3 DNA: TGTGCCATCAGTGTTGGGACAGGGGTTGAGACCCAGTACTTC
CDR3 protein: CAISVGTGVETQYF

clone size: many
V gene: TRBV5-1
J gene: TRBJ2-5
D gene: TRBD2
CDR3 DNA: TGCGCCAGCAGCGTGACTAGCGGGAACCAAGAGACCCAGTACTTC
CDR3 protein: CASSVTSGNQETQYF

clone size: NA
V gene: TRBV6-1
J gene: TRBJ1-1
D gene: NA
CDR3 DNA: TGTGCCAGCAGTGGAACGTGGGGCACTGAAGCTTTCTTT
CDR3 protein: CASSGTWGTEAFF

clone size: many
V gene: TRBV27
J gene: TRBJ2-3
D gene: TRBD1
CDR3 DNA: TGTGCCAGCAGTTTCGGTCAGGGGGCTGCAGATACGCAGTATTTT
CDR3 protein: CASSFGQGAADTQYF

clone size: NA
V gene: TRBV19
J gene: TRBJ2-1
D gene: TRBD1
CDR3 DNA: TGTGCCAGTCGTCCAGGGGGCGCGGGTTGGAATGAGCAGTTCTTC
CDR3 protein: CASRPGGAGWNEQFF

clone size: few
V gene: TRBV18
J gene: TRBJ1-4
D gene: NA
CDR3 DNA: TGTGCCAGCTCACCCTCGAGGGGGGGAGATGAAAAACTGTTTTTT
CDR3 protein: CASSPSRGGDEKLFF